Listed here is a single T cell receptor (beta chain). Antigen specificity is unknown. The data originate from a study of OX40 agonist ivuxolimab in advanced cancers. Overall study context: As their treatment, patients were administered ivuxolimab, an agonistic anti-OX40 (CD134) antibody. Broader study findings: Circulating CD4+ and CD8+ T cells showed clonal expansion by week 6 at 0.1 to 3.0 mg/kg.

The cohort excluded patients with autoimmune disease history or systemic immunosuppression. Blood sampling took place at baseline, cycle 4 day 1, and cycle 7 day 1. This CDR3 comprises 16 residues. CDR1 and CDR2 (germline): SGHVS, FNYEAQ. V was clipped by 0 bases and J by 3 bases, with 14 bases between them. Measured with immunoSEQ multiplex PCR; TCRdb has only the in-frame clones, and not every one. The profile shows tens of thousands of clones, 84% of them singletons. The origin of this receptor is an adult with an advanced solid tumor such as melanoma, head and neck, liver or kidney cancer. The chain carries TRBV7-6 and TRBJ1-1; D might be TRBD1 (5 bases). This sample comprised CD4+ or CD8+ T cells sorted from blood, obtained in a trial of the OX40 agonist ivuxolimab. CDR3 residues: CASSLAPGGGDTEAFF. The DNA of the CDR3 is TGTGCCAGCAGCTTAGCGCCCGGGGGGGGAGACACTGAAGCTTTCTTT.